The 10 T cell receptor beta chains given below trace back to one sample, sequenced in a study of shared clonotypes between healthy human individuals. Method: immunoSEQ multiplex PCR; TCRdb's copy keeps in-frame clones and lacks some. The repertoire holds around 530,000 clones, with roughly four fifths as singletons. Material for sequencing was PBMCs. The receptors come from a woman in her thirties or forties in good health. Some clones in this sample may be carry-over from other donors' samples.

This clone was recorded only once. J is TRBJ2-7 and V is TRBV4-1, with D unresolved. The V gene's germline CDR1 is MGHRA and CDR2 YSYEKL. Trimming took 0 bases from V and 5 from J, leaving 11 bases between them. The CDR3 consists of 14 residues. DNA for the CDR3: TGCGCCAGCAGCCAAGATCTGACAAGGGACGAGCAGTACTTC. Protein: CASSQDLTRDEQYF.

The chain has TRBV7-2 and TRBJ1-2, with a weak D call TRBD1 (5 bases). Germline lookup yields CDR1 SGHTA and CDR2 FQGNSA. Trimming took off 5 bases at V and 8 bases at J, with 12 bases between the two ends. The CDR3 extends over 12 amino acids. The DNA for the CDR3 is TGTGCCAGCAGCCGAGACAGTATCGGCTACACCTTC. This translates into CASSRDSIGYTF.

The rearrangement joins TRBV29-1 to TRBJ1-2; D might be TRBD1 (6 bases). V lost 4 bases and J lost 4, with 19 bases in between. Germline values: CDR1 SQVTM, CDR2 ANQGSEA. There are 15 residues in the CDR3. For the CDR3, the DNA is TGCAGCGTTGTGGACAGCGATCGGGGGGCCTATGGCTACACCTTC. It specifies CSVVDSDRGAYGYTF.

The V and J genes are TRBV7-3 and TRBJ2-1; 9 bases line up with TRBD2. CDR1 SGHTA and CDR2 FQGTGA come from the germline V gene. CDR3 length: 15 residues. Trimming removed 3 bases from V and 7 bases from J; junction bases left unmatched: 7. CDR3 coding DNA: TGTGCCAGCAGCTTTCCTCTGGGACTAGCAAATGAGCAGTTCTTC. This encodes CASSFPLGLANEQFF.

This clone was detected ten times or more. The chain carries TRBV11-2 and TRBJ2-5; 7 bases map to TRBD1. The J segment lost 4 bases and the V segment lost 5 bases, leaving 4 bases of the junction unmatched. The CDR3 has 13 residues. Germline V CDR1 and CDR2: SGHAT, FQNNGV. The CDR3 protein is CASSTTGAETQYF. The CDR3 bases are TGTGCCAGCAGCACCACAGGGGCAGAGACCCAGTACTTC.

The J gene is TRBJ2-3, the V gene TRBV5-4; 7 bases map to TRBD1. CDR3 length: 14 amino acids. The J segment lost 0 bases and the V segment lost 6 bases, leaving 4 bases of the junction unmatched. Per the germline V gene, CDR1 is SGHNT and CDR2 is YYREEE (reference sequence). The CDR3 bases are TGTGCCAGCAAAACGGACAGGAGCACAGATACGCAGTATTTT. It translates to CASKTDRSTDTQYF.

Note on this clone: A read error is possible here, since a much larger clone lies one base away. The CDR3 carries no conserved terminal phenylalanine or tryptophan, so it likely arises from a read error. The rearrangement uses TRBV28 and TRBJ1-1; TRBD1 agrees at 8 bases. Germline V CDR1 and CDR2: MDHEN, SYDVKM. The CDR3 consists of 13 residues. V lost 10 bases and J lost 1; bases outside the gene matches: 5. This CDR3 reads CAILRGPNTEAFL. CDR3 DNA: TGTGCCATCCTCAGGGGGCCGAACACTGAAGCTTTCCTT.

Of note for this clone: The same CDR3 also results from other DNA sequences found in this sample. The chain uses TRBV27 and TRBJ2-7; D not resolved. The CDR3 totals 14 residues. CDR1 and CDR2 from the germline V gene are MNHEY and SMNVEV (reference sequence). V gave up 2 bases and J gave up 0 bases, with 8 bases separating them. This chain's CDR3 is CASSLSVSSYEQYF. Here the CDR3 DNA reads TGTGCCAGCAGTTTAAGCGTTAGCTCCTACGAGCAGTACTTC.

There are a few counts of this clone. This chain links TRBV6-5 with TRBJ2-1; D uncertain. Germline values: CDR1 MNHEY, CDR2 SVGAGI. V was clipped by 3 bases and J by 9 bases, with 15 bases between them. The CDR3 spans 14 residues. CDR3 DNA sequence: TGTGCCAGCAGTTATTCCGAAGGCGTCGGTGAGCAGTTCTTC. Its protein is CASSYSEGVGEQFF.

The chain has TRBV7-9 and TRBJ2-7, with D perhaps TRBD1 (6 bases). The length of the CDR3 is 15 residues. V dropped 1 base and J dropped 0 bases, with 10 bases sitting between them. Germline CDR1 reads SEHNR; CDR2 reads FQNEAQ (reference sequence). The CDR3 DNA sequence: TGTGCCAGCAGCTTAGGACAGGATTTCTCCTACGAGCAGTACTTC. Translation gives CASSLGQDFSYEQYF.